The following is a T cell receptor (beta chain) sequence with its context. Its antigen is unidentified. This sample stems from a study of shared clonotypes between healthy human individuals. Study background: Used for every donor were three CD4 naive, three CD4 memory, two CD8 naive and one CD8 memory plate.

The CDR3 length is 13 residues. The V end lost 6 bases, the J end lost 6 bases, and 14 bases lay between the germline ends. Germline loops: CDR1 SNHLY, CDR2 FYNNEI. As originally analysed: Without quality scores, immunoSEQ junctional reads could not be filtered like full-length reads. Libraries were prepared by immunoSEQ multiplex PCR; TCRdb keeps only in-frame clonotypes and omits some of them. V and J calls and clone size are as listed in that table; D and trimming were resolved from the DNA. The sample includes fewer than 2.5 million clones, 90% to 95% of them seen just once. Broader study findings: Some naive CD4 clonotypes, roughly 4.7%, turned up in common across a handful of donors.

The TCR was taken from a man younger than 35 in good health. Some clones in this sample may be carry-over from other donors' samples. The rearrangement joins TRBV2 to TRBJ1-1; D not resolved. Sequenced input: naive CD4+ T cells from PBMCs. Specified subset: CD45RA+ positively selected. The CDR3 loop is CASRPDGEAEAFF. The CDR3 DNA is TGTGCCAGCAGACCCGACGGGGAAGCTGAAGCTTTCTTT.